This entry is about one T cell receptor beta chain. This sample is part of a study of blood T cell repertoires in COVID-19. Clones were sequenced by immunoSEQ multiplex PCR, and TCRdb holds only the in-frame ones, with some missing. The repertoire has about 90,000 clones, roughly 84% of them found once; the top ten carry 6.3%. Trimming at V came to 4 bases and at J to 4 bases, leaving 5 bases not matched to a gene. The germline CDR1 and CDR2 sequences are KGHSH and LQKENI. The CDR3 length is 14 residues. The chain is built from TRBV18 and TRBJ2-3; 7 bases are shared with TRBD1. This receptor was obtained from a man aged 55 to 70 with acute or convalescent COVID-19. The specimen was peripheral blood. The CDR3 DNA sequence: TGTGCCAGCTCACTACAAGGGGGCTCAGATACGCAGTATTTT. Translated, it gives CASSLQGGSDTQYF.